This T cell receptor (beta chain) was captured by sequencing in a study of shared clonotypes between healthy human individuals (dated by TCRdb to about 2020). In the study overall: The cohort comprised two women and three men aged 18 to 49 years. To increase sequencing depth and limit assay-specific biases, different laboratories used diverse techniques to prepare libraries and sequence TCR repertoires. Per donor, three plates each were used for CD4 naive and CD4 memory, two for CD8 naive, and one for CD8 memory. Blood TCR repertoires of a handful of healthy adults were deeply sequenced to estimate repertoire size and the extent of clonotype sharing between individuals. Each donor's leukapheresis produced roughly between roughly 0.85 and 9.5 billion PBMCs. The paper as a whole reports these results and caveats: Pairwise subsampling indicated that sequencing depth was expected to affect the degree of clonotype sharing among donors. Sampling was restricted to blood, and TCR repertoires in tissue are likely to differ from TCR repertoires in blood. Naive subsets generally had larger estimated clonotype richness than memory subsets. Because the study included a small number of donors, the genetic and exposure-history diversity represented was limited. Even with the large sequencing depth, rarefaction of the sorted-subset datasets indicated that sequencing was incomplete. Across a handful of donors, around 5% of naive CD4, roughly 3.8% of naive CD8, approximately 2.5% of memory CD4, and approximately 0.4% of memory CD8 clonotypes were shared. Higher generation probabilities were observed for clonotypes shared by all four sorted-subset donors than for non-shared clonotypes.

Donors were healthy HIV-negative adults with no recently reported acute infections or vaccinations. Only Caucasian adults living in Nashville, Tennessee, USA were represented among the donors. CD4+ T cells were enriched by magnetic negative selection; naive cells were then positively selected on CD45RA, and the negative fraction formed the memory subset. After blood collection by leukapheresis, PBMCs were isolated using Ficoll-Histopaque density gradient centrifugation and then cryopreserved in the vapor phase of liquid nitrogen. Analytical flow cytometry was used to check the purity and quantity of every magnetically sorted T cell population. Each sorted fraction had its genomic DNA isolated and then quantified by UV absorbance on a Nanodrop 2000c. V lost 0 bases and J lost 13 bases, and the count of bases not matched to a germline gene is 7. CDR1 KGHSH and CDR2 LQKENI were looked up in the germline V gene. The CDR3 measures 14 amino acids from cysteine to phenylalanine. The CDR3 DNA has 42 bases and is translated from base 1.

Concerning this clone: Its antigen remains undetermined. Nothing much larger sits one base from this clone, and base qualities are not available.

Using the deep immunoSEQ assay, multiplex PCR amplified TCR CDR3 regions from genomic DNA. Extracted genomic DNA from each cell subset was spread evenly across all wells of several immunoSEQ 96-well plates, with each plate serving as a replicate. For sorted subsets, 200 to 250 ng of genomic DNA, equivalent to 30,000 or so T cell genomes, went into each replicate PCR. Purified libraries were quantified with a Qubit 3.0 fluorometer, sized on a Bioanalyzer 2100, and re-quantified with the KAPA Library Quantification kit. Every immunoSEQ 96-well plate was sequenced on a separate single-read 150-cycle Illumina NextSeq 550 flow cell. The authors processed their data as follows. Because only junctional sequences without quality scores were contained in the immunoSEQ output, filtering matching that applied to full-length reads could not be performed. To assign V/J genes and CDR3, sequences were annotated against IMGT germline references using PyIR, a Python wrapper for IgBLAST v1.9. Reads were filtered out if the reads had weak V/J assignments (E-value above 1e-6), no CDR3, stop codons, out-of-frame junctions, or ambiguous translated residues. V3J clonotypes were defined as sequences sharing an identical inferred V gene, J gene, and CDR3 amino acid sequence. The percentage overlap between two repertoires was calculated by dividing the number of shared unique clonotypes by the size of the smaller repertoire. Repertoire richness was assessed with RTK rarefaction, the Chao1 estimator, and Recon v2.1 estimates of unobserved clonotypes. Generation probabilities were computed with OLGA for all TCRbeta clonotypes obtained by the gDNA method from four donors. Drawn from immuneACCESS, this table holds only the in-frame rearrangements with V and J called that TCRdb kept. Clones are partly lost; checked studies trace under half to an unresolved V gene and leave the rest unexplained. The V and J calls and clone size come from that table; D and trimming were worked out from the DNA. This sample comprises about 2.4 million clones, more than 85% of them detected only once. The leading ten clones occupy about 0.39% of the sample.

The sequenced sample was naive CD4+ T cells from PBMCs. The cell subset or site label here, explained by the study, means: CD45RA+ positively selected. The chain employs TRBV18 and TRBJ2-1; a stretch of 9 junction bases matches TRBD2. The sequence was collected from a man in his late teens or twenties in good health. Some clones in this sample may be carry-over from other donors' samples. For the CDR3, the sequence is CASSPPGLAAFQFF. The base sequence is TGTGCCAGCTCACCACCGGGACTAGCCGCCTTCCAGTTCTTC. Reference TRBV18 and TRBJ2-1 proteins supply the regions before and after the CDR3; the full variable domain is: NAGVMQNPRHLVRRRGQEARLRCSPMKGHSHVYWYRQLPEEGLKFMVYLQKENIIDESGMPKERFSAEFPKEGPSILRIQQVVRGDSAAYFCASSPPGLAAFQFFGPGTRLTVL.